The 24 T cell receptor beta chains below were found in one sample sequenced in a study of blood T cell repertoires in COVID-19. Assay used: immunoSEQ multiplex PCR; TCRdb lists only in-frame clones, some missing. The sample lists about 140,000 clones, about 80% seen once, with over 7.5% in the top ten. Sequenced sample: peripheral blood. These receptors all come from a woman of 80 years or more in a cohort sampled during active or convalescent COVID-19.

The chain recombines TRBV6-2 or TRBV6-3 with TRBJ1-1; 10 bases are shared with TRBD1. V was clipped by 6 bases and J by 7 bases; unmatched bases: 11. This CDR3 contains 15 residues. The germline V gene has CDR1 MNHEY and CDR2 SVGEGT. CDR3 nucleotide sequence: TGTGCCAGCAGCTCTTGGGGACAGGGGACCGTTGAAGCTTTCTTT. Protein sequence: CASSSWGQGTVEAFF.

A few counts support this clone. The V gene is TRBV6-6, the J gene TRBJ1-6; the match to TRBD1 covers 10 bases. Unmatched junction bases numbered 4, after V lost 5 bases and J lost 9 bases. Germline CDR1 MNHNY, CDR2 SVGAGI (reference sequence). The CDR3 loop spans 14 amino acids. The CDR3 region is CASSLGTGASPLHF. In DNA, the CDR3 is TGTGCCAGCAGTCTTGGGACAGGGGCTTCACCCCTCCACTTT.

The genes are TRBV6-5 and TRBJ2-1; TRBD1 matches at 9 bases. Germline CDR1 reads MNHEY; CDR2 reads SVGAGI. The CDR3 has 15 residues. V shed 7 bases and J 6 bases; nucleotides not matched to a gene: 10. CDR3 DNA: TGTGCCAGCAACACAGGGGGCAGCCCCCTCAATGAGCAGTTCTTC. This gives the protein CASNTGGSPLNEQFF.

The chain has TRBV2 and TRBJ1-4; tentative D call: TRBD1 (5 bases). From germline, CDR1 is SNHLY and CDR2 FYNNEI. Between the trimmed V and J ends, which lost 8 bases and 6 bases, there was a span of 10 bases. This CDR3 region has 12 residues. The CDR3 DNA reads TGTGCCAGCGGGACTTTTTATGAAAAACTGTTTTTT. Translated: CASGTFYEKLFF. The full variable domain, rest sourced from reference TRBV2 and TRBJ1-4, is EPEVTQTPSHQVTQMGQEVILRCVPISNHLYFYWYRQILGQKVEFLVSFYNNEISEKSEIFDDQFSVERPDGSNFTLKIRSTKLEDSAMYFCASGTFYEKLFFGSGTQLSVL.

V usage is TRBV19 and J usage is TRBJ2-7; TRBD1 is a possible D gene (5 bases). V lost 2 bases and J lost 1, with 12 bases in between. The length of the CDR3 is 15 residues. CDR1 and CDR2 (germline): LNHDA, SQIVND (reference sequence). The CDR3 sequence is CASSIRTGSSYEQYF. The CDR3 region has the DNA TGTGCCAGTAGTATAAGAACAGGTTCATCCTACGAGCAGTACTTC.

The genes are TRBV13 and TRBJ2-7; 8 bases fit TRBD1. V shed 2 bases and J 6 bases; nucleotides not matched to a gene: 9. Germline CDR1 PRHDT, CDR2 FYEKMQ (reference sequence). The CDR3 length is 15 residues. CDR3 sequence: CASSLRRGGTGEQYF. For the CDR3, the DNA is TGTGCCAGCAGCTTAAGGAGAGGAGGGACAGGCGAGCAGTACTTC.

V gene TRBV9 combines with J gene TRBJ2-6, with D unresolved. CDR1 SGDLS and CDR2 YYNGEE come from the germline V gene. V lost 4 bases and J 7 bases, leaving 15 bases between the germline ends. This CDR3 has 15 residues. DNA of the CDR3: TGTGCCAGCAGCACCTCGGTCCTTACTGCCAACGTCCTGACTTTC. The encoded protein is CASSTSVLTANVLTF.

This chain connects TRBV3-1 (or the pseudogene TRBV3-2) to TRBJ2-5; 9 bases align to TRBD1. V lost 2 bases, J lost 9 bases, and 13 bases stayed unmatched. The length of the CDR3 is 16 residues. Germline V gene sequence: CDR1 LGHDT, CDR2 YNNKEL (reference sequence). The CDR3 sequence: CASSQRVGGQGDAQYF. Written as DNA, the CDR3 is TGTGCCAGCAGCCAAAGAGTAGGGGGACAGGGCGATGCCCAGTACTTC.

This clone was detected only once. V usage is TRBV2 and J usage is TRBJ2-2; TRBD2 is a possible D gene (6 bases). Trimming stripped 7 bases from V and 7 bases from J, with 19 bases between. The CDR3 spans 15 residues. The germline V gene encodes CDR1 SNHLY and CDR2 FYNNEI. CDR3: CASKDATGAGGELFF. The CDR3 bases are TGTGCCAGCAAGGATGCTACAGGAGCGGGCGGGGAGCTGTTTTTT.

V gene TRBV19 combines with J gene TRBJ1-2; D perhaps matches TRBD1 (6 bases). This CDR3 is built from 13 residues. V lost 3 bases and J lost 10, with 15 bases in between. Germline-derived CDR1 and CDR2 are LNHDA and SQIVND (reference sequence). The CDR3, as DNA: TGTGCCAGTAGTATCGGCAGGGGCAGTTACTACACCTTC. Its translation: CASSIGRGSYYTF.

V usage is TRBV12-1 and J usage is TRBJ2-2; no check of the table's D call, TRBD2, against the DNA was made. TRBV12-1 is a pseudogene segment. This CDR3 has 19 residues. The CDR3 protein is CASSFEGLAGERDTGELFF. The DNA of the CDR3 is TGTGCCAGCAGCTTTGAGGGACTTGCGGGGGAAAGGGACACCGGGGAGCTGTTTTTT.

The CDR3 region has the DNA TGTGCCAGCAGCTTAGGAGGACAGGGGTGGGCTGAAGCTTTCTTT. This gives the protein CASSLGGQGWAEAFF. This chain joins TRBV11-2 and TRBJ1-1, with 9 bases aligning to TRBD1. CDR3 length equals 15 residues. Looked up from germline, CDR1 is SGHAT and CDR2 is FQNNGV. V lost 1 base and J lost 6; bases outside the gene matches: 6.

The V gene is TRBV4-1, the J gene TRBJ1-5; 7 bases fit TRBD1. The V and J ends lost 1 base and 2 bases, in that order; junction bases with no gene match: 8. Germline loops: CDR1 MGHRA, CDR2 YSYEKL. The CDR3 covers 17 residues. The CDR3 DNA reads as TGCGCCAGCAGCCAAGGGCTTGACAGGGAGGGCAATCAGCCCCAGCATTTT. Its protein product is CASSQGLDREGNQPQHF.

The chain joins TRBV11-2 to TRBJ2-1; TRBD2 matches 7 bases. This CDR3 has 16 residues. V shed 4 bases and J 3 bases; nucleotides not matched to a gene: 9. CDR1 and CDR2 (germline): SGHAT, FQNNGV. The CDR3 sequence: CASSSRLAASYNEQFF. The CDR3 bases are TGTGCCAGCAGCTCGAGACTAGCCGCAAGCTACAATGAGCAGTTCTTC.

The J gene is TRBJ1-6, the V gene TRBV6-5; D ambiguous. This CDR3 has 16 amino acids. In germline, CDR1 is MNHEY, CDR2 SVGAGI. V was trimmed by 1 base and J by 6 bases, leaving 13 bases between them. The CDR3 DNA is TGTGCCAGCAGTTACTACTCGGGGTCCAGTAATTCACCCCTCCACTTT. This encodes CASSYYSGSSNSPLHF.

This clone was detected once. This chain links TRBV12-3 or TRBV12-4 with TRBJ1-1; 7 nucleotides match TRBD1. The junction had 4 bases not matched to a gene; V was cut back by 6 bases and J by 6 bases. This CDR3 is 12 amino acids long. The CDR3 loop is CASRPTGAEAFF. DNA for the CDR3: TGTGCCAGCAGACCCACAGGGGCTGAAGCTTTCTTT.

DNA for the CDR3: TGTGCCAGCAGTTTCCCGGGGGACACTGAAGCTTTCTTT. Amino acid sequence: CASSFPGDTEAFF. The gene calls are TRBV5-6 and TRBJ1-1; a weak D match, TRBD1 (5 bases). The CDR3 runs 13 residues. Germline loops: CDR1 SGHDT, CDR2 YYEEEE. Trimming cost V 5 bases and J 3 bases, with 11 bases left between them.

This clone occurred once. CDR3 DNA: TGTGCCAGCACCATGACACCAGACAAATACTATGGCTACACCTTC. It translates to CASTMTPDKYYGYTF. V usage is TRBV6-5 and J usage is TRBJ1-2; D not certain. V lost 7 bases and J lost 3, with 18 bases in between. The CDR3 consists of 15 residues. Germline lookup yields CDR1 MNHEY and CDR2 SVGAGI.

This clone was observed once. The chain couples TRBV6-5 to TRBJ2-3; D is perhaps TRBD2 (5 bases). Trimming took off 5 bases at V and 7 bases at J, with 16 bases between the two ends. The CDR3 runs to 14 residues. The germline CDR1 and CDR2 sequences are MNHEY and SVGAGI. CDR3 region: CASSPSRLLNTQYF. CDR3 in DNA: TGTGCCAGCAGTCCCAGTCGACTACTTAATACGCAGTATTTT.

The chain uses TRBV9 and TRBJ1-2; possibly TRBD1 for D (5 bases). V gave up 0 bases and J gave up 2 bases, with 11 bases separating them. CDR3 length: 15 residues. CDR1 and CDR2 (germline): SGDLS, YYNGEE. The CDR3 nucleotides read TGTGCCAGCAGCGTAGTAGGCCAGGGCAACTATGGCTACACCTTC. Translating gives CASSVVGQGNYGYTF.

The J gene is TRBJ1-6, the V gene TRBV4-1, with 8 bases aligning to TRBD1. J lost 0 bases, V lost 4 bases, and 5 bases had no gene match. From germline, CDR1 is MGHRA and CDR2 YSYEKL. There are 17 residues in the CDR3. The CDR3 region has the DNA TGCGCCAGCAGCCCGGGACAGGCGAGCTCCTATAATTCACCCCTCCACTTT. It specifies CASSPGQASSYNSPLHF.

The table lists this clone with a few counts. The chain links TRBV19 to TRBJ1-2; 8 nucleotides line up with TRBD1. The CDR3 length is 16 residues. V shed 5 bases, J shed 3 bases, and the junction held 11 bases outside the gene matches. In germline, CDR1 is LNHDA, CDR2 SQIVND (reference sequence). CDR3 residues: CASSLQGAGDDYGYTF. The CDR3 nucleotides read TGTGCCAGTAGTTTGCAGGGGGCAGGGGACGACTATGGCTACACCTTC.

This chain joins TRBV18 and TRBJ2-1; 7 positions match TRBD1. Per germline, CDR1 KGHSH and CDR2 LQKENI. The CDR3 is 14 amino acids. Trimming at V came to 6 bases and at J to 8 bases, leaving 10 bases not matched to a gene. The chain's CDR3 is CASSGTAFDYEQFF. As DNA, the CDR3 is TGTGCCAGCTCCGGGACAGCCTTCGACTATGAGCAGTTCTTC.

The V gene is TRBV5-4, the J gene TRBJ2-2, with 12 bases aligning to TRBD2. The germline CDR1 and CDR2 sequences are SGHNT and YYREEE (reference sequence). This CDR3 has 16 residues. V shed 2 bases, J shed 6 bases, and the junction held 5 bases outside the gene matches. CDR3 amino acids: CASSLPSGGGSGELFF. DNA for the CDR3: TGTGCCAGCAGCTTACCTAGCGGGGGGGGATCCGGGGAGCTGTTTTTT.